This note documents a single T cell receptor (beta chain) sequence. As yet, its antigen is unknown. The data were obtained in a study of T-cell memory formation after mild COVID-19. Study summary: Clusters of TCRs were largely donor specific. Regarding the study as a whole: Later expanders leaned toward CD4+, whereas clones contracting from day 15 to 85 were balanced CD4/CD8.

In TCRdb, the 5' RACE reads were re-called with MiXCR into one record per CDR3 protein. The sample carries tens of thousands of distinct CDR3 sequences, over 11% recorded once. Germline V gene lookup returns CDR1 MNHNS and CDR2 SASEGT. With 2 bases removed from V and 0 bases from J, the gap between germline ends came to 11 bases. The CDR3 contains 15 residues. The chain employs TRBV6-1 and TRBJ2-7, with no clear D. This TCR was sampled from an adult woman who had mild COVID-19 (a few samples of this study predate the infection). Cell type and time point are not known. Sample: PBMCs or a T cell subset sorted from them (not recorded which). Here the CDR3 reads CASSEKGTSSYEQYF. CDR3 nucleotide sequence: TGTGCCAGCAGTGAAAAGGGAACCAGCTCCTACGAGCAGTACTTC.